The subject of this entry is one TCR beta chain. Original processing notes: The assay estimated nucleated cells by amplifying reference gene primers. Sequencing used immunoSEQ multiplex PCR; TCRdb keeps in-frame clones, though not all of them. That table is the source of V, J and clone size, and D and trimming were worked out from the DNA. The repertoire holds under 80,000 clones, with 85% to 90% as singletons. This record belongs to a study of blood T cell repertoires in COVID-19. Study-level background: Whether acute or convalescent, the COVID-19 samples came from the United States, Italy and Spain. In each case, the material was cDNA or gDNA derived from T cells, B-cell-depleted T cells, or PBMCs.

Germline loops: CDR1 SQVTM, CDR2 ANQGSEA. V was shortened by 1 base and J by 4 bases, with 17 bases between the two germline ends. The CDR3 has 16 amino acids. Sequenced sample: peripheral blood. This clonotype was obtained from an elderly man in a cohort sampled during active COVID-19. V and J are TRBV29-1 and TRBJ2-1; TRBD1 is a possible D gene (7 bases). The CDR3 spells CSVEAPGDRQYNEQFF. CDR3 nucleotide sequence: TGCAGCGTTGAAGCACCGGGGGACAGACAATACAATGAGCAGTTCTTC.